This note documents a single TCR beta chain sequence. Its antigen is undetermined. TCRdb analysed the reads with MiXCR anew, one entry per CDR3 protein. The table includes approximately 320,000 distinct CDR3 sequences, 9.5% detected once. The data are from a study of T cell repertoires in cytomegalovirus infection. Study in general: In public TCR beta signatures, there were indications of both CMV infection and matching HLA type. Regarding the study as a whole: CMV carriers having the relevant HLA were flagged by cumulative public TCR beta family frequency. HLA-C-restricted CMV-specific TCR beta clonotypes prevailed in the ex vivo response.

The CDR3 is 16 residues long. Trimming cost V 1 base and J 2 bases; bases outside gene matches: 8. Germline CDR1 reads SEHNR; CDR2 reads FQNEAQ (reference sequence). The chain combines TRBV7-9 with TRBJ2-7; 7 nucleotides line up with TRBD1. Sequenced material: PBMCs. The sequence was collected from a human donor in good health (CMV status not recorded). Some clones in this sample may be carry-over from other donors' samples. The DNA for the CDR3 is TGTGCCAGCAGCTTAGTTCAGGGGGTCCTAGCCTACGAGCAGTACTTC. Protein product: CASSLVQGVLAYEQYF.